This T cell receptor beta chain was identified in a study of blood T cell repertoires in COVID-19. Turning to the study itself: Both acute and convalescent COVID-19 samples were obtained from the United States, Italy and Spain. T cells, B-cell-depleted T cells, or PBMCs provided the cDNA or gDNA that served as material.

Trimming cost V 4 bases and J 1 base, with 16 bases left between them. There are 16 residues in the CDR3. CDR1 is MDHEN, CDR2 SYDVKM, per germline. Patients from Seattle were sampled longitudinally, starting during active infection. Per the original methods: Researchers report that nucleated cell counts were estimated from reference gene primer amplification. Clones were read by immunoSEQ multiplex PCR, and TCRdb kept only the in-frame ones, dropping some. The V and J calls and clone size were taken over from that table, and D and trimming were inferred from the DNA. This sample has fewer than 300,000 clones, with just over 90% found just once.

The sequenced material came from peripheral blood. The V and J genes are TRBV28 and TRBJ1-1, with D possibly being TRBD1 (5 bases). The receptor comes from a woman in her 30s with COVID-19, enrolled during active disease. CDR3 protein: CASSWTYLDRNTEAFF. CDR3 nucleotide sequence: TGTGCCAGCAGTTGGACCTACCTCGACAGGAACACTGAAGCTTTCTTT.